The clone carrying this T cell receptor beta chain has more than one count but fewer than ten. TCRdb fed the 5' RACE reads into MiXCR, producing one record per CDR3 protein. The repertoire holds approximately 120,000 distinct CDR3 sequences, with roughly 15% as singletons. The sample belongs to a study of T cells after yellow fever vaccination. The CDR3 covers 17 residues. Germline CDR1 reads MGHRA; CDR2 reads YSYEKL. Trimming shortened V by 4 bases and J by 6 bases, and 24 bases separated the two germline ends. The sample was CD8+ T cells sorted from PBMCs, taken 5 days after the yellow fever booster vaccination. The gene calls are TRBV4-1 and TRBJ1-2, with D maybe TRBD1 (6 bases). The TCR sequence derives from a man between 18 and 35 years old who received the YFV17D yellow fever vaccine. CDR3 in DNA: TGCGCCAGCAGCCCAATTAACAGGGATTGGATTTACGATGGCTACACCTTC. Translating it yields CASSPINRDWIYDGYTF.